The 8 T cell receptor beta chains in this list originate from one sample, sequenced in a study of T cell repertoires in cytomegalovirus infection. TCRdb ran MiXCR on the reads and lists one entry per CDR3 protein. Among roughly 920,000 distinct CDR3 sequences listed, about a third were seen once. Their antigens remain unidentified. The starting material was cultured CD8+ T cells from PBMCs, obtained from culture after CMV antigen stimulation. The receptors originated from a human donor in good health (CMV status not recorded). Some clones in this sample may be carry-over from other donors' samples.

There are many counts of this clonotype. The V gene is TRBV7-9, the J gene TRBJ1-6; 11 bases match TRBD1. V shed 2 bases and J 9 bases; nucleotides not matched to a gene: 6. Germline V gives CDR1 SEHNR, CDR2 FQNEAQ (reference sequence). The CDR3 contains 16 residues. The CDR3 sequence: CASSLTPGTGGSPLHF. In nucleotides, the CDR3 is TGTGCCAGCAGCTTAACCCCCGGGACAGGGGGTTCACCCCTCCACTTT.

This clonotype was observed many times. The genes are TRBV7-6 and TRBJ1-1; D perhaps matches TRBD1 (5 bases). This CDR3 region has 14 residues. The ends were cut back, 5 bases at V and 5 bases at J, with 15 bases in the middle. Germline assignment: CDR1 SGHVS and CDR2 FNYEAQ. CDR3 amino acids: CASSPRGGLTEAFF. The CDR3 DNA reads TGTGCCAGCAGCCCCCGGGGGGGGTTGACTGAAGCTTTCTTT.

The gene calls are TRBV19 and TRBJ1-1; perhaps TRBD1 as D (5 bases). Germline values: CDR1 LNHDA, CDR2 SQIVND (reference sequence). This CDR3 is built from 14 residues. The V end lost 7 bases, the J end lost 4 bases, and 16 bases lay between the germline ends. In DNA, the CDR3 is TGTGCCAGTAAATCAGGGCGAGGTAGCACTGAAGCTTTCTTT. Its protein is CASKSGRGSTEAFF.

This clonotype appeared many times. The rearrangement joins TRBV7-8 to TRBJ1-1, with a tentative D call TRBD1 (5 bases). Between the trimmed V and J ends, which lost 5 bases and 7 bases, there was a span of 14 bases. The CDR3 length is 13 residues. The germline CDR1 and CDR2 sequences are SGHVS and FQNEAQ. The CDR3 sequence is CASSQGVDLEAFF. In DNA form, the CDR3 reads TGTGCCAGCAGCCAAGGGGTCGACCTTGAAGCTTTCTTT.

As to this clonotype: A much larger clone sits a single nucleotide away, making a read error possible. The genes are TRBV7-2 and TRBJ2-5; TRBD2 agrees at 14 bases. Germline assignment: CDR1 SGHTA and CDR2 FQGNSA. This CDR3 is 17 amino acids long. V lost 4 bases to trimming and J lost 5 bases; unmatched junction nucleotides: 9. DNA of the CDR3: TGTGCCAGCAGCTCAGAGGGACTAGCGGGGGAGATTGAGACCCAGTACTTC. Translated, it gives CASSSEGLAGEIETQYF.

The CDR3 DNA reads as TGTGCCAGCAGCTTAACAGACAGGGTGTCTGGAAACACCATATATTTT. Residues: CASSLTDRVSGNTIYF. The chain recombines TRBV7-8 with TRBJ1-3; 7 bases fit TRBD1. The CDR3 contains 16 residues. Per the germline V gene, CDR1 is SGHVS and CDR2 is FQNEAQ. J lost 1 base, V lost 2 bases, and 5 bases had no gene match.

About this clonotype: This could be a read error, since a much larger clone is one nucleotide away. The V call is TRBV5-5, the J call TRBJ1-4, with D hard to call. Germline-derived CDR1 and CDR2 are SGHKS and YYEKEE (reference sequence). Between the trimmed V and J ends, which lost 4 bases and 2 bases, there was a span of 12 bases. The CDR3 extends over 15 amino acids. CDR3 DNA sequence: TGTGCCAGCAGCGGTAGGGAGTGGACTAATGAAAAACTGTTTTTT. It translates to CASSGREWTNEKLFF.

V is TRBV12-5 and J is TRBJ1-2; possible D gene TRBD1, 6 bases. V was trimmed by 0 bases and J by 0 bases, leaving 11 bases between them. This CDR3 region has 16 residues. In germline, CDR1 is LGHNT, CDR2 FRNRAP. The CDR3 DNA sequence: TGTGCTAGTGGTTTGGTAGGGGGTGCTGCTAACTATGGCTACACCTTC. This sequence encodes CASGLVGGAANYGYTF.